One sample yielded the 25 T cell receptor beta chains listed below, sequenced in a study of vaccination effects on CD4 cells after COVID-19. Profiling relied on immunoSEQ multiplex PCR, and the TCRdb table lists in-frame clones only, not all of them. The sample has around 45,000 clones, about 78% seen once. No antigens are known for them. Following culture for approximately ten days, CD4+ T cells were isolated. The material sequenced was CD4+ T cells from PBMCs cultured without peptide, taken before COVID-19 vaccination. The receptors come from a human donor who had a prior SARS-CoV-2 infection.

CDR3 coding DNA: TGCGCCAGCAGCCAAGATGCGGGGGGCGATGGCTACACCTTC. Its protein is CASSQDAGGDGYTF. This chain joins TRBV4-3 and TRBJ1-2, with D maybe TRBD1 (6 bases). V was shortened by 0 bases and J by 6 bases, with 11 bases between the two germline ends. Germline V CDR1 and CDR2: LGHNA, YSLEER. The CDR3 is 14 amino acids.

This clone was observed a handful of times. The chain is built from TRBV7-2 and TRBJ2-1; 9 bases are shared with TRBD1. Germline V CDR1 and CDR2: SGHTA, FQGNSA. The CDR3 consists of 16 residues. J was trimmed by 6 bases and V by 3 bases; bases with no gene match: 9. CDR3 coding DNA: TGTGCCAGCAGCTTTCTCACCGGGACAGGGCTCAATGAGCAGTTCTTC. Its translation is CASSFLTGTGLNEQFF.

The CDR3 sequence: CAWSVTIQETQYF. CDR3 DNA sequence: TGTGCCTGGAGTGTAACTATACAAGAGACCCAGTACTTC. The V call is TRBV30, the J call TRBJ2-5, with no clear D. The CDR3 sequence is 13 residues long. Between the trimmed V and J ends, which lost 0 bases and 2 bases, there was a span of 7 bases. Germline V gene sequence: CDR1 GTSNPN, CDR2 SVGIG (reference sequence).

The gene calls are TRBV6-4 and TRBJ2-3; D remains unclear. V was trimmed by 2 bases and J by 6 bases, leaving 9 bases between them. Germline assignment: CDR1 MRHNA and CDR2 SNTAGT. The CDR3 spans 13 residues. CDR3 nucleotides: TGTGCCAGCAGTGACGTCCCGACGGATACGCAGTATTTT. Translating gives CASSDVPTDTQYF.

The J gene is TRBJ2-7, the V gene TRBV7-8; 7 bases are a match to TRBD2. V was pared by 8 bases and J by 2 bases, with 9 bases of the junction left unmatched. Germline lookup yields CDR1 SGHVS and CDR2 FQNEAQ. This CDR3 has 14 amino acids. CDR3 bases: TGTGCCAGCTCGAGGTTAGGACTAGCCTACGAGCAGTACTTC. This translates into CASSRLGLAYEQYF.

J is TRBJ2-1 and V is TRBV24-1, with D maybe TRBD1 (5 bases). Germline V gene data show CDR1 as KGHDR and CDR2 as SFDVKD. V gave up 0 bases and J gave up 14 bases, with 10 bases separating them. This CDR3 is built from 12 residues. As DNA, the CDR3 is TGTGCCACCAGTGATTTGAGACAGAATGAGTTCTTC. Residues: CATSDLRQNEFF.

The chain is built from TRBV28 and TRBJ1-5, with TRBD1 identical over 9 bases. Germline V gene data show CDR1 as MDHEN and CDR2 as SYDVKM. The length of the CDR3 is 15 residues. V shed 7 bases and J 4 bases; nucleotides not matched to a gene: 8. DNA for the CDR3: TGTGCCAGCATTCATCACGACAGGGGGAATCAGCCCCAGCATTTT. This translates into CASIHHDRGNQPQHF.

The genes are TRBV30 and TRBJ1-5, with D maybe TRBD1 (5 bases). The CDR3 extends over 16 amino acids. Germline V gene data show CDR1 as GTSNPN and CDR2 as SVGIG (reference sequence). V was cut by 0 bases and J by 1 base, with 13 bases left in between. The CDR3 region has the DNA TGTGCCTGGAGTGTACCCCTCAGGGTGAGCAATCAGCCCCAGCATTTT. Amino acid sequence: CAWSVPLRVSNQPQHF.

The chain combines TRBV4-3 with TRBJ1-2; D is uncertain. V dropped 3 bases and J dropped 5 bases, with 13 bases sitting between them. The CDR3 runs 14 residues. Looked up from germline, CDR1 is LGHNA and CDR2 is YSLEER. For the CDR3, the DNA is TGCGCCAGCAGCCACCGAGGGAACTTATATGGCTACACCTTC. It yields the protein CASSHRGNLYGYTF.

This chain joins TRBV18 and TRBJ2-5; D gene ambiguous. This CDR3 comprises 13 residues. The V and J ends lost 4 bases and 3 bases respectively, with 9 bases between them. CDR1 and CDR2 from the germline V gene are KGHSH and LQKENI. The CDR3, as DNA: TGTGCCAGCTCACTTGGGTTTGAAGAGACCCAGTACTTC. It encodes CASSLGFEETQYF.

The rearrangement uses TRBV3-1 (or the pseudogene TRBV3-2) and TRBJ1-2; 7 bases line up with TRBD1. The CDR3 extends over 14 amino acids. The germline gives CDR1 LGHDT, CDR2 YNNKEL (reference sequence). After removal of 4 bases from V and 7 bases from J, the junction contained 9 bases not matched to a gene. The CDR3 coding sequence is TGTGCCAGCAGCCGAGCAATGACAGGGAGTGGCTACACCTTC. It translates to CASSRAMTGSGYTF.

This clone was counted only a few times. This chain joins TRBV9 and TRBJ2-7, with D unclear. The germline V gene has CDR1 SGDLS and CDR2 YYNGEE. V was trimmed by 0 bases and J by 6 bases, leaving 13 bases between them. CDR3 size: 14 residues. In DNA, the CDR3 is TGTGCCAGCAGCGTAGATTCGGACCTCTCCGAGCAGTACTTC. It specifies CASSVDSDLSEQYF. Full variable domain (rest looked up from reference TRBV9 and TRBJ2-7): DSGVTQTPKHLITATGQRVTLRCSPRSGDLSVYWYQQSLDQGLQFLIQYYNGEERAKGNILERFSAQQFPDLHSELNLSSLELGDSALYFCASSVDSDLSEQYFGPGTRLTVT.

The V gene is TRBV2, the J gene TRBJ1-6; 8 bases line up with TRBD1. The CDR3 extends over 13 amino acids. Trimming removed 7 bases from V and 9 bases from J; junction bases left unmatched: 5. The V gene's germline CDR1 is SNHLY and CDR2 FYNNEI. CDR3 region: CASTGQGSSPLHF. CDR3 coding DNA: TGTGCCAGCACCGGACAGGGAAGTTCACCCCTCCACTTT. Complete variable domain (other parts from reference TRBV2 and TRBJ1-6): EPEVTQTPSHQVTQMGQEVILRCVPISNHLYFYWYRQILGQKVEFLVSFYNNEISEKSEIFDDQFSVERPDGSNFTLKIRSTKLEDSAMYFCASTGQGSSPLHFGNGTRLTVT.

This clone occurred a few times. This rearrangement joins TRBV5-4 to TRBJ1-1; no definite D call. V lost 2 bases, J lost 5 bases, and 16 bases lay in between. Per germline, CDR1 SGHNT and CDR2 YYREEE (reference sequence). The CDR3 is made up of 15 amino acids. The DNA of the CDR3 is TGTGCCAGCAGCTTCCAGGAGACCTTGTGGACTGAAGCTTTCTTT. This translates into CASSFQETLWTEAFF. Combining the CDR3 with reference TRBV5-4 and TRBJ1-1 gives the whole variable domain ETGVTQSPTHLIKTRGQQVTLRCSSQSGHNTVSWYQQALGQGPQFIFQYYREEENGRGNFPPRFSGLQFPNYSSELNVNALELDDSALYLCASSFQETLWTEAFFGQGTRLTVV.

The J gene is TRBJ2-5, the V gene TRBV3-1 (or the pseudogene TRBV3-2), with D tentatively TRBD1 (6 bases). Per germline, CDR1 LGHDT and CDR2 YNNKEL (reference sequence). This CDR3 region has 15 residues. Trimming took 4 bases from V and 3 from J, leaving 15 bases between them. CDR3 sequence: CASSPNGAGEETQYF. The CDR3 region has the DNA TGTGCCAGCAGCCCAAACGGGGCAGGGGAAGAGACCCAGTACTTC.

The chain employs TRBV11-2 and TRBJ1-2, with 7 bases fitting TRBD1. From germline, CDR1 is SGHAT and CDR2 FQNNGV. The CDR3 has 12 amino acids. V was pared by 5 bases and J by 3 bases, with 0 bases of the junction left unmatched. The CDR3 sequence is CASSQGDYGYTF. The CDR3 DNA reads TGTGCCAGCAGCCAGGGGGACTATGGCTACACCTTC.

The genes are TRBV5-4 and TRBJ1-6, with 9 bases matching TRBD1. CDR3 length equals 16 residues. From germline, CDR1 is SGHNT and CDR2 YYREEE (reference sequence). V shed 0 bases and J 10 bases; nucleotides not matched to a gene: 8. This CDR3 is CASSLAPGQGDSPLHF. The CDR3 region has the DNA TGTGCCAGCAGCTTGGCCCCGGGACAGGGTGACTCACCCCTCCACTTT.

The rearrangement links TRBV14 to TRBJ1-1, with a possible D match to TRBD1 (6 bases). V lost 4 bases, J lost 3 bases, and 9 bases lay in between. The CDR3 loop spans 13 amino acids. The germline V gene has CDR1 SGHDN and CDR2 FVKESK. In DNA, the CDR3 is TGTGCCAGCAGCCCGGGACAATACACTGAAGCTTTCTTT. It encodes CASSPGQYTEAFF.

V is TRBV18 and J is TRBJ2-7; D ambiguous. With 1 base removed from V and 3 bases from J, the gap between germline ends came to 13 bases. Germline V lookup: CDR1 KGHSH, CDR2 LQKENI. The CDR3 runs 15 residues. CDR3 sequence: CASSPLPSTFYEQYF. CDR3 nucleotides: TGTGCCAGCTCACCACTTCCAAGCACTTTCTACGAGCAGTACTTC. The variable domain in full, completed from reference TRBV18 and TRBJ2-7, reads NAGVMQNPRHLVRRRGQEARLRCSPMKGHSHVYWYRQLPEEGLKFMVYLQKENIIDESGMPKERFSAEFPKEGPSILRIQQVVRGDSAAYFCASSPLPSTFYEQYFGPGTRLTVT.

V gene TRBV28 combines with J gene TRBJ1-2, with 9 bases that match TRBD1. The ends lost 6 bases at V and 4 bases at J; junction bases unmatched: 6. CDR1 MDHEN and CDR2 SYDVKM come from the germline V gene. The CDR3 loop spans 14 amino acids. CDR3 sequence reads: CASSLGGQGYGYTF. The CDR3 bases are TGTGCCAGCAGCCTCGGGGGACAGGGCTATGGCTACACCTTC.

This clone has only one observation. This chain joins TRBV12-3 or TRBV12-4 and TRBJ1-6; possibly TRBD1 for D (5 bases). Trimming removed 3 bases at V and 9 bases at J, with 6 bases between. The CDR3 is 12 amino acids. The CDR3 region is CASSFQGSPLHF. CDR3 coding DNA: TGTGCCAGCAGTTTTCAGGGTTCACCCCTCCACTTT.

The rearrangement joins TRBV6-5 to TRBJ2-3; D may correspond to TRBD1 or TRBD2 (5 bases each). The V and J ends lost 5 bases and 7 bases respectively, with 19 bases between them. Germline CDR1 reads MNHEY; CDR2 reads SVGAGI. The CDR3 length is 15 residues. CDR3 coding DNA: TGTGCCAGCAGTCTCTCGGGGCCCCCGGCATATACGCAGTATTTT. This codes for CASSLSGPPAYTQYF.

The genes are TRBV4-3 and TRBJ2-7, with 11 positions matching TRBD1. Looked up from germline, CDR1 is LGHNA and CDR2 is YSLEER. The CDR3 length is 16 residues. Trimming at V came to 4 bases and at J to 3 bases, leaving 8 bases not matched to a gene. The CDR3 nucleotides read TGCGCCAGCAGCCGCGGACAGGGGGCTCATTACTACGAGCAGTACTTC. Translation gives CASSRGQGAHYYEQYF.

V gene TRBV6-6 combines with J gene TRBJ1-2; no reliable D call. Germline V gene lookup returns CDR1 MNHNY and CDR2 SVGAGI (reference sequence). The CDR3 is 12 amino acids. V was trimmed by 7 bases and J by 0 bases, leaving 6 bases between them. The CDR3 nucleotides read TGTGCCAGCACCCCAGCTAACTATGGCTACACCTTC. This translates into CASTPANYGYTF.

The genes are TRBV5-4 and TRBJ2-3; D unclear. Germline V gene sequence: CDR1 SGHNT, CDR2 YYREEE (reference sequence). V was shortened by 1 base and J by 6 bases, with 6 bases between the two germline ends. This CDR3 has 12 amino acids. The CDR3: CASSLSGDTQYF. CDR3 nucleotide sequence: TGTGCCAGCAGCTTGTCCGGGGATACGCAGTATTTT.